These 24 T cell receptor beta chains originate from one sample sequenced in a study of T cells in tumors after PD-1 blockade. Sequencing was performed with immunoSEQ multiplex PCR; in TCRdb, only in-frame clones are kept and a portion is missing. The sample contains around 45,000 clones, approximately 75% of which appear only once. This specimen consisted of PBMCs, obtained before anti-PD-1 treatment. The origin of the receptors is a human donor with basal cell carcinoma.

V is TRBV19 and J is TRBJ1-5; perhaps TRBD1 as D (6 bases). Between the trimmed V and J ends, which lost 3 bases and 4 bases, there was a span of 13 bases. The CDR3 runs to 15 residues. Looked up from germline, CDR1 is LNHDA and CDR2 is SQIVND (reference sequence). CDR3 sequence: CASSIRGAGNQPQHF. Written as DNA, the CDR3 is TGTGCCAGTAGTATTAGGGGGGCCGGGAATCAGCCCCAGCATTTT.

The chain employs TRBV28 and TRBJ2-2; D gene uncertain. Trimming pared 3 bases from V and 6 bases from J, leaving 11 bases between. Germline loops: CDR1 MDHEN, CDR2 SYDVKM. This CDR3 contains 14 residues. DNA for the CDR3: TGTGCCAGCAGTTTGCAGGTGATCTCCGGGGAGCTGTTTTTT. Amino acids: CASSLQVISGELFF.

The chain joins TRBV18 to TRBJ2-2, with a possible D match to TRBD1 (5 bases). The ends were cut back, 6 bases at V and 0 bases at J, with 8 bases in the middle. CDR1 is KGHSH, CDR2 LQKENI, per germline. The CDR3 is made up of 14 amino acids. In nucleotides, the CDR3 is TGTGCCAGCTCCCTCAGGGCGAACACCGGGGAGCTGTTTTTT. Translated: CASSLRANTGELFF.

V usage is TRBV9 and J usage is TRBJ1-1, with D possibly being TRBD1 (5 bases). V gave up 0 bases and J gave up 3 bases, with 6 bases separating them. Germline loops: CDR1 SGDLS, CDR2 YYNGEE. This CDR3 has 13 residues. The CDR3 nucleotides are TGTGCCAGCAGCGTAGTAGGGGACACTGAAGCTTTCTTT. Its translation: CASSVVGDTEAFF.

A few counts support this clone. CDR3 sequence: CAWSGPGSNQPQHF. DNA of the CDR3: TGTGCCTGGAGTGGCCCAGGGAGCAATCAGCCCCAGCATTTT. The rearrangement joins TRBV30 to TRBJ1-5, with D possibly matching TRBD1 (5 bases). Deletions cut 1 base from V and 1 base from J, with 8 bases between. Per germline, CDR1 GTSNPN and CDR2 SVGIG (reference sequence). The CDR3 extends over 14 amino acids.

V and J are TRBV19 and TRBJ2-2; D ambiguous. With 2 bases removed from V and 2 bases from J, the gap between germline ends came to 12 bases. Germline V gene data show CDR1 as LNHDA and CDR2 as SQIVND (reference sequence). The CDR3 length is 16 residues. The DNA for the CDR3 is TGTGCCAGTAGTATATCTAGGAGCCTCAACACCGGGGAGCTGTTTTTT. Its protein product is CASSISRSLNTGELFF. The variable domain in full, with the rest retrieved from reference TRBV19 and TRBJ2-2, is DGGITQSPKYLFRKEGQNVTLSCEQNLNHDAMYWYRQDPGQGLRLIYYSQIVNDFQKGDIAEGYSVSREKKESFPLTVTSAQKNPTAFYLCASSISRSLNTGELFFGEGSRLTVL.

The chain is built from TRBV12-3 or TRBV12-4 and TRBJ2-5, with D possibly being TRBD2 (5 bases). The CDR3 totals 12 residues. V lost 10 bases and J 5 bases, leaving 14 bases between the germline ends. The CDR3 loop reads CATRGVGETQYF. The CDR3 DNA is TGTGCCACCCGGGGTGTCGGCGAGACCCAGTACTTC.

This clone showed up just a few times. The chain joins TRBV19 to TRBJ1-5, with no clear D. CDR1 is LNHDA and CDR2 is SQIVND in the germline V gene (reference sequence). V was pared by 2 bases and J by 7 bases, with 15 bases between. The CDR3 is 15 amino acids. This CDR3 is CASSIRLGSGQPQHF. DNA of the CDR3: TGTGCCAGTAGTATACGGTTGGGGTCTGGACAGCCCCAGCATTTT.

This clone was counted a few times. The rearrangement links TRBV7-9 to TRBJ1-2; D uncertain. V was clipped by 5 bases and J by 8 bases, with 12 bases between them. CDR1 and CDR2 (germline): SEHNR, FQNEAQ (reference sequence). The CDR3 is made up of 12 amino acids. CDR3 residues: CASSTRSLGYTF. The DNA of the CDR3 is TGTGCCAGCAGCACCAGATCTCTGGGCTACACCTTC.

This clone came up a few times. The J gene is TRBJ1-1, the V gene TRBV6-5; D is possibly TRBD1 (5 bases). Looked up from germline, CDR1 is MNHEY and CDR2 is SVGAGI. The CDR3 length is 13 residues. V gave up 6 bases and J gave up 5 bases, with 13 bases separating them. The CDR3 spells CASSAGVGTEAFF. The CDR3 region has the DNA TGTGCCAGCAGCGCGGGGGTAGGGACTGAAGCTTTCTTT.

The chain employs TRBV24-1 and TRBJ2-2; 10 bases agree with TRBD2. Trimming cost V 5 bases and J 1 base; bases outside gene matches: 3. This CDR3 comprises 16 residues. The germline V gene has CDR1 KGHDR and CDR2 SFDVKD. The chain's CDR3 is CATSGLAGGNTGELFF. The CDR3 DNA reads TGTGCCACCAGTGGGTTAGCGGGGGGGAACACCGGGGAGCTGTTTTTT.

This clone was seen a few times. The V and J genes are TRBV28 and TRBJ1-2, with 8 nucleotides matching TRBD1. CDR3 size: 15 residues. CDR1 and CDR2 (germline): MDHEN, SYDVKM. V gave up 5 bases and J gave up 8 bases; unmatched junction bases: 13. CDR3 sequence (DNA): TGTGCCAGCAGTCCCCAGGGGGCAGGGCTGAGGGGCTACACCTTC. Translation gives CASSPQGAGLRGYTF.

The chain couples TRBV28 to TRBJ2-7; 9 bases map to TRBD2. Germline CDR1 reads MDHEN; CDR2 reads SYDVKM. Trimming removed 7 bases from V and 7 bases from J; junction bases left unmatched: 8. The CDR3 runs to 13 residues. CDR3: CASTRAGGEEQYF. The CDR3 region has the DNA TGTGCCAGCACCCGAGCGGGAGGAGAGGAGCAGTACTTC.

The chain carries TRBV4-1 and TRBJ2-5; TRBD2 agrees at 8 bases. The germline V gene encodes CDR1 MGHRA and CDR2 YSYEKL. The CDR3 runs to 16 residues. V lost 1 base and J lost 1; bases outside the gene matches: 5. The CDR3 region has the DNA TGCGCCAGCAGCCAAGGGGCGGGGGGCAGCCAAGAGACCCAGTACTTC. Translation: CASSQGAGGSQETQYF.

This chain links TRBV5-6 with TRBJ1-2, with D possibly TRBD1 on 5 matching bases. The CDR3 covers 15 residues. Trimming took off 4 bases at V and 1 base at J, with 14 bases between the two ends. The germline CDR1 and CDR2 sequences are SGHDT and YYEEEE. The CDR3 sequence: CASSPRDGYNYGYTF. Here the CDR3 DNA reads TGTGCCAGCAGCCCCCGGGACGGGTATAACTATGGCTACACCTTC. Based on the CDR3 plus reference TRBV5-6 and TRBJ1-2, the full variable domain is DAGVTQSPTHLIKTRGQQVTLRCSPKSGHDTVSWYQQALGQGPQFIFQYYEEEERQRGNFPDRFSGHQFPNYSSELNVNALLLGDSALYLCASSPRDGYNYGYTFGSGTRLTVV.

The V and J genes are TRBV5-1 and TRBJ1-1; D possibly corresponds to TRBD1 (5 bases). The germline V gene has CDR1 SGHRS and CDR2 YFSETQ. This CDR3 is built from 13 residues. Trimming removed 4 bases at V and 3 bases at J, with 10 bases between. This CDR3 is CASSVTQDTEAFF. In nucleotides, the CDR3 is TGCGCCAGCAGCGTGACACAGGACACTGAAGCTTTCTTT.

A few counts support this clone. The V call is TRBV27, the J call TRBJ1-1; TRBD1 is a possible D gene (5 bases). The V and J ends lost 10 bases and 0 bases respectively, with 12 bases between them. This CDR3 is built from 13 residues. Per germline, CDR1 MNHEY and CDR2 SMNVEV (reference sequence). This CDR3 is CATRWGMNTEAFF. CDR3 DNA: TGTGCCACCAGATGGGGGATGAACACTGAAGCTTTCTTT.

V gene TRBV18 combines with J gene TRBJ1-2; 7 nucleotides match TRBD1. J lost 2 bases, V lost 6 bases, and 3 bases had no gene match. This CDR3 is built from 13 residues. Germline V gives CDR1 KGHSH, CDR2 LQKENI. The CDR3 bases are TGTGCCAGCTCCTCGACAGGGAACTATGGCTACACCTTC. Amino acids: CASSSTGNYGYTF.

The count of this clone is one. This sequence joins TRBV3-1 (or the pseudogene TRBV3-2) and TRBJ1-4, with a possible D match to TRBD1 (5 bases). V shed 5 bases and J shed 6 bases, with 13 bases lying between them. CDR1 LGHDT and CDR2 YNNKEL come from the germline V gene (reference sequence). The CDR3 has 14 residues. Here the CDR3 DNA reads TGTGCCAGCAGCGCCCGGGGGGGGTATGAAAAACTGTTTTTT. Translation gives CASSARGGYEKLFF.

By share of the sample, this clone is medium-sized. Other DNA sequences in this sample translate to the same CDR3. V gene TRBV2 combines with J gene TRBJ2-7, with 10 bases lining up with TRBD2. V shed 3 bases and J 6 bases; nucleotides not matched to a gene: 5. The CDR3 consists of 14 residues. Per the germline V gene, CDR1 is SNHLY and CDR2 is FYNNEI. The CDR3 here is CASSESSGRAEQYF. The CDR3 nucleotides are TGTGCCAGCAGTGAGTCCAGCGGGAGGGCCGAGCAGTACTTC.

This chain uses TRBV29-1 with TRBJ2-1, with D perhaps matching TRBD2 (6 bases). Trimming stripped 2 bases from V and 8 bases from J, with 16 bases between. CDR1 SQVTM and CDR2 ANQGSEA come from the germline V gene. CDR3 length: 14 residues. The CDR3, as DNA: TGCAGCGTTGAAAAGGGTAGCGGAGTGGATGAGCAGTTCTTC. Its protein product is CSVEKGSGVDEQFF.

The table lists this clone with a count of one. This chain connects TRBV27 to TRBJ1-4, with no clear D. CDR3 length: 15 residues. V was pared by 5 bases and J by 7 bases, with 17 bases between. The V gene's germline CDR1 is MNHEY and CDR2 SMNVEV (reference sequence). CDR3 in amino acids: CASSPRWRVGEKLFF. The CDR3 bases are TGTGCCAGCAGTCCCCGGTGGAGGGTGGGTGAAAAACTGTTTTTT.

A few counts support this clone. The chain employs TRBV10-3 and TRBJ1-6; TRBD1 matches at 7 bases. The CDR3 is 13 amino acids. Trimming took 3 bases from V and 8 from J; bases not matched to a gene: 1. CDR1 and CDR2 from the germline V gene are ENHRY and SYGVKD. The CDR3 DNA reads TGTGCCATCAGTGACACAGGGGATTCACCCCTCCACTTT. Its translation is CAISDTGDSPLHF.

The V call is TRBV4-1, the J call TRBJ2-7; 7 nucleotides agree with TRBD1. CDR1 is MGHRA and CDR2 is YSYEKL in the germline V gene. There are 14 residues in the CDR3. J gave up 3 bases and V 4 bases, and 6 bases lay outside the gene matches. The CDR3 DNA reads as TGCGCCAGCAGCCCAGTTCAGGGGGACTACGAGCAGTACTTC. Translating it yields CASSPVQGDYEQYF.